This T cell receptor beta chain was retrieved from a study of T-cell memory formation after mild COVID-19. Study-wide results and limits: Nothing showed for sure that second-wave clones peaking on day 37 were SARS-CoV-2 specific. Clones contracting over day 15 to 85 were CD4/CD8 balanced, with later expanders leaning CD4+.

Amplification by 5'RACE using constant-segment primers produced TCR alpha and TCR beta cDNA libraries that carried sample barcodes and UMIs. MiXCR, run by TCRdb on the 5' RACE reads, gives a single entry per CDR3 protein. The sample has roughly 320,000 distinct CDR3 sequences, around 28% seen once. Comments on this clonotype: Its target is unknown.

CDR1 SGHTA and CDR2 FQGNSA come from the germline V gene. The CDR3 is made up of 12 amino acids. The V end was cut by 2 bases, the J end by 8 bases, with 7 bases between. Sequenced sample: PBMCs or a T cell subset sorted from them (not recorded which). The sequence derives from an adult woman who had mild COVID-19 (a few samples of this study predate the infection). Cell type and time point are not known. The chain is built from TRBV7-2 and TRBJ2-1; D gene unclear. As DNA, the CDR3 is TGTGCCAGCAGCTTATGGGGATATGAGCAGTTCTTC. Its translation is CASSLWGYEQFF.